These 27 T cell receptor beta chains came from one sample sequenced in a study of ipilimumab plus nivolumab after autologous stem cell transplantation. TCRdb keeps only in-frame clones here, not all; method: immunoSEQ multiplex PCR. Of 9,000 to 15,000 clones listed, 69% are singletons. This material consisted of PBMCs, taken in a trial of ipilimumab plus nivolumab as post-transplant consolidation. Every receptor here comes from a male donor with diffuse large B-cell lymphoma.

This chain connects TRBV11-2 to TRBJ1-1, with D possibly matching TRBD1 (5 bases). CDR1 is SGHAT, CDR2 FQNNGV, per germline. The germline V and J ends were trimmed by 1 base and 10 bases, with 10 bases remaining between them. The CDR3 covers 12 residues. CDR3 amino acids: CASSLAGGAAFF. The CDR3, as DNA: TGTGCCAGCAGCTTAGCCGGTGGGGCAGCTTTCTTT.

This chain connects TRBV18 to TRBJ2-1, with D uncertain. The V gene's germline CDR1 is KGHSH and CDR2 LQKENI. V was trimmed by 4 bases and J by 6 bases, leaving 13 bases between them. The CDR3 totals 14 residues. CDR3 sequence: CASSLFTPSNEQFF. CDR3 DNA: TGTGCCAGCTCACTGTTTACTCCCTCCAATGAGCAGTTCTTC.

V usage is TRBV25-1 and J usage is TRBJ2-2; the D gene is possibly TRBD2 (5 bases). The germline V and J ends were trimmed by 6 bases and 7 bases, with 15 bases remaining between them. The CDR3 spans 14 residues. Germline V gene data show CDR1 as MGHDK and CDR2 as SYGVNS. The CDR3 coding sequence is TGTGCCAGCAGCCCAGCCGCGGGTAGCGGGGAGCTGTTTTTT. Translation: CASSPAAGSGELFF.

The chain combines TRBV7-2 with TRBJ2-7; TRBD1 might be the D (6 bases). Germline V gene lookup returns CDR1 SGHTA and CDR2 FQGNSA. The CDR3 runs 14 residues. The V end was cut by 1 base, the J end by 3 bases, with 10 bases between. The CDR3: CASSLGTAFYEQYF. In DNA, the CDR3 is TGTGCCAGCAGCTTAGGGACAGCTTTCTACGAGCAGTACTTC.

The V and J genes are TRBV30 and TRBJ2-5, with D hard to call. V was shortened by 3 bases and J by 1 base, with 6 bases between the two germline ends. The CDR3 has 12 amino acids. The germline V gene encodes CDR1 GTSNPN and CDR2 SVGIG (reference sequence). The CDR3, as DNA: TGTGCCTGGAGAATGGTCCAAGAGACCCAGTACTTC. Its translation is CAWRMVQETQYF. Drawing the rest from reference TRBV30 and TRBJ2-5, the complete variable domain is SQTIHQWPATLVQPVGSPLSLECTVEGTSNPNLYWYRQAAGRGLQLLFYSVGIGQISSEVPQNLSASRPQDRQFILSSKKLLLSDSGFYLCAWRMVQETQYFGPGTRLLVL.

This clone showed up just a few times. One base separates it from a far larger clone, so it is likely a read error. The same CDR3 can be traced to other DNA sequences in this sample. This rearrangement joins TRBV9 to TRBJ1-1; tentatively, D is TRBD1 (6 bases). Germline CDR1 reads SGDLS; CDR2 reads YYNGEE. There are 16 residues in the CDR3. The CDR3 nucleotides are TGTGCCAGCCGCGTAGGGGGAAACGGGGGGAACACTGAAGCTTTCTTT. The encoded protein is CASRVGGNGGNTEAFF.

This chain joins TRBV2 and TRBJ2-5; D remains unclear. CDR1 and CDR2 from the germline V gene are SNHLY and FYNNEI. The V and J ends lost 6 bases and 5 bases respectively, with 13 bases between them. The CDR3 runs 13 residues. The CDR3 loop reads CASSVLEYETQYF. CDR3 coding DNA: TGTGCCAGCAGCGTATTAGAGTACGAGACCCAGTACTTC.

This chain links TRBV5-1 with TRBJ1-2; perhaps TRBD1 as D (5 bases). V was pared by 1 base and J by 3 bases, with 19 bases between. The germline V gene encodes CDR1 SGHRS and CDR2 YFSETQ. The CDR3 is made up of 17 amino acids. As DNA, the CDR3 is TGCGCCAGCAGCTTGTACCCGGGGGAGGAAGCCGACTATGGCTACACCTTC. This sequence encodes CASSLYPGEEADYGYTF.

In its sample, this clone was seen a few times. The chain links TRBV29-1 to TRBJ1-1; tentative D call: TRBD1 (5 bases). The CDR3 contains 12 residues. The V end was cut by 7 bases, the J end by 4 bases, with 13 bases between. Germline V gene lookup returns CDR1 SQVTM and CDR2 ANQGSEA. The DNA for the CDR3 is TGCAGCGCTCCCTTGCAGGGCACTGAAGCTTTCTTT. Residues: CSAPLQGTEAFF.

Sample share makes this clone medium-sized. The genes are TRBV25-1 and TRBJ2-7; TRBD2 agrees at 10 bases. The CDR3 runs 17 residues. V lost 7 bases, J lost 2 bases, and 14 bases stayed unmatched. Germline V CDR1 and CDR2: MGHDK, SYGVNS. The CDR3 loop reads CASIGPSSGGPTYEQYF. The CDR3 nucleotides are TGTGCCAGCATAGGCCCCTCTAGCGGGGGTCCCACCTACGAGCAGTACTTC.

The chain is built from TRBV7-2 and TRBJ2-1; 8 positions match TRBD2. Germline V lookup: CDR1 SGHTA, CDR2 FQGNSA. The length of the CDR3 is 15 residues. Trimming cost V 4 bases and J 7 bases; bases outside gene matches: 9. CDR3 in amino acids: CASSSLPGGGNEQFF. In nucleotides, the CDR3 is TGTGCCAGCAGCTCCCTTCCGGGGGGGGGTAATGAGCAGTTCTTC. The variable domain in full, completed from reference TRBV7-2 and TRBJ2-1, reads GAGVSQSPSNKVTEKGKDVELRCDPISGHTALYWYRQSLGQGLEFLIYFQGNSAPDKSGLPSDRFSAERTGGSVSTLTIQRTQQEDSAVYLCASSSLPGGGNEQFFGPGTRLTVL.

This clone is termed medium-sized. The genes are TRBV7-9 and TRBJ1-1; D might be TRBD1 (5 bases). CDR3 length equals 15 residues. The germline V gene encodes CDR1 SEHNR and CDR2 FQNEAQ (reference sequence). V was trimmed by 5 bases and J by 2 bases, leaving 15 bases between them. This CDR3 reads CASSSLRQGNTEAFF. The DNA of the CDR3 is TGTGCCAGCAGCAGCCTTAGGCAGGGCAACACTGAAGCTTTCTTT. The full variable domain, in which reference TRBV7-9 and TRBJ1-1 provide the parts outside the CDR3, is DTGVSQNPRHKITKRGQNVTFRCDPISEHNRLYWYRQTLGQGPEFLTYFQNEAQLEKSRLLSDRFSAERPKGSFSTLEIQRTEQGDSAMYLCASSSLRQGNTEAFFGQGTRLTVV.

The CDR3 region has the DNA TGTGCCAGTAAACCGGGACAGCGACTCTACAATGAGCAGTTCTTC. It codes for CASKPGQRLYNEQFF. The chain links TRBV19 to TRBJ2-1; 7 bases map to TRBD1. Per germline, CDR1 LNHDA and CDR2 SQIVND (reference sequence). V lost 7 bases to trimming and J lost 3 bases; unmatched junction nucleotides: 9. CDR3 length equals 15 residues.

In this sample, this clone turned up once. CDR3 in DNA: TGCGCCAGCAGCGTTACCGGGACAAGGAGCTTCGGGGATACCTACGAGCAGTACTTC. It yields the protein CASSVTGTRSFGDTYEQYF. V usage is TRBV5-1 and J usage is TRBJ2-7, with a possible D match to TRBD1 (6 bases). The CDR3 is 19 residues long. Per the germline V gene, CDR1 is SGHRS and CDR2 is YFSETQ. The ends were cut back, 4 bases at V and 2 bases at J, with 28 bases in the middle. The full variable domain, its missing parts supplied by reference TRBV5-1 and TRBJ2-7, is KAGVTQTPRYLIKTRGQQVTLSCSPISGHRSVSWYQQTPGQGLQFLFEYFSETQRNKGNFPGRFSGRQFSNSRSEMNVSTLELGDSALYLCASSVTGTRSFGDTYEQYFGPGTRLTVT.

This chain connects TRBV11-2 to TRBJ2-5; D possibly corresponds to TRBD2 (5 bases). With 3 bases removed from V and 4 bases from J, the gap between germline ends came to 15 bases. Germline assignment: CDR1 SGHAT and CDR2 FQNNGV. The CDR3 runs 15 residues. The CDR3 DNA sequence: TGTGCCAGCAGCTTGCCTACGGGGTTCATAGAGACCCAGTACTTC. Protein: CASSLPTGFIETQYF.

This chain links TRBV5-1 with TRBJ2-5; 11 bases are a match to TRBD1. V lost 3 bases to trimming and J lost 4 bases; unmatched junction nucleotides: 2. This CDR3 comprises 14 residues. The germline CDR1 and CDR2 sequences are SGHRS and YFSETQ. The DNA for the CDR3 is TGCGCCAGCAGCTGGACAGGGGGCGGAGAGACCCAGTACTTC. Amino acid sequence: CASSWTGGGETQYF.

This chain joins TRBV5-1 and TRBJ2-5, with D maybe TRBD2 (6 bases). Germline V gene lookup returns CDR1 SGHRS and CDR2 YFSETQ. The CDR3 totals 17 residues. V lost 4 bases and J 3 bases, leaving 22 bases between the germline ends. CDR3: CASSDTILALGEETQYF. CDR3 nucleotide sequence: TGCGCCAGCAGCGATACCATACTAGCCTTGGGGGAAGAGACCCAGTACTTC.

V and J are TRBV5-6 and TRBJ1-1; tentatively, D is TRBD1 (6 bases). This CDR3 has 15 residues. Deletions cut 0 bases from V and 5 bases from J, with 14 bases between. CDR1 and CDR2 (germline): SGHDT, YYEEEE. The CDR3 DNA follows: TGTGCCAGCAGCTTGGTGGGGGGGCGGAGGACTGAAGCTTTCTTT. It yields the protein CASSLVGGRRTEAFF.

The J gene is TRBJ1-1, the V gene TRBV27; 7 nucleotides align to TRBD1. This CDR3 has 14 residues. The V segment lost 4 bases and the J segment 6 bases; nucleotides outside the gene matches: 8. Germline V CDR1 and CDR2: MNHEY, SMNVEV (reference sequence). CDR3 nucleotide sequence: TGTGCCAGCAGTTCTACACAGGGGAAGGCTGAAGCTTTCTTT. It is translated as CASSSTQGKAEAFF.

The chain is built from TRBV6-1 and TRBJ2-3; 11 bases are shared with TRBD2. The CDR3 is 15 residues long. The germline gives CDR1 MNHNS, CDR2 SASEGT. Trimming removed 4 bases from V and 7 bases from J; junction bases left unmatched: 7. This CDR3 is CASSGLSGRVNTQYF. The CDR3 nucleotides are TGTGCCAGCAGTGGGCTTAGCGGGAGGGTAAATACGCAGTATTTT.

This chain links TRBV7-8 with TRBJ2-7, with 11 bases that match TRBD1. Germline V gene data show CDR1 as SGHVS and CDR2 as FQNEAQ. The CDR3 length is 14 residues. V lost 5 bases, J lost 3 bases, and 3 bases stayed unmatched. The DNA of the CDR3 is TGTGCCAGCAGCACCGGGACAGGGGGCTACGAGCAGTACTTC. Amino acids: CASSTGTGGYEQYF.

This chain connects TRBV5-1 to TRBJ2-6; D unresolved. Per germline, CDR1 SGHRS and CDR2 YFSETQ. V lost 7 bases and J lost 0, with 8 bases in between. The CDR3 runs 14 residues. CDR3 amino acids: CASLSDSGANVLTF. The CDR3, as DNA: TGCGCCAGCCTCTCGGACTCTGGGGCCAACGTCCTGACTTTC.

This chain connects TRBV13 to TRBJ2-5; TRBD2 matches 9 bases. Germline assignment: CDR1 PRHDT and CDR2 FYEKMQ (reference sequence). This CDR3 has 15 amino acids. Trimming cost V 5 bases and J 4 bases; bases outside gene matches: 8. The CDR3 DNA reads TGTGCCAGCAGCCCCACCGGGACTAGCTTAGAGACCCAGTACTTC. Amino acid sequence: CASSPTGTSLETQYF.

This chain joins TRBV7-9 and TRBJ2-5, with 10 bases matching TRBD1. Germline loops: CDR1 SEHNR, CDR2 FQNEAQ (reference sequence). J was trimmed by 3 bases and V by 5 bases; bases with no gene match: 6. CDR3 size: 15 residues. This CDR3 reads CASSEVGTGEETQYF. The DNA of the CDR3 is TGTGCCAGCAGCGAGGTAGGGACAGGGGAAGAGACCCAGTACTTC.

The rearrangement joins TRBV5-5 to TRBJ2-7, with D unresolved. V lost 2 bases and J lost 4, with 10 bases in between. CDR1 SGHKS and CDR2 YYEKEE come from the germline V gene (reference sequence). The CDR3 totals 13 residues. CDR3 sequence reads: CASSFFTDYEQYF. CDR3 coding DNA: TGTGCCAGCAGCTTTTTCACGGATTACGAGCAGTACTTC. The variable domain in full, with the rest retrieved from reference TRBV5-5 and TRBJ2-7, is DAGVTQSPTHLIKTRGQQVTLRCSPISGHKSVSWYQQVLGQGPQFIFQYYEKEERGRGNFPDRFSARQFPNYSSELNVNALLLGDSALYLCASSFFTDYEQYFGPGTRLTVT.

The J gene is TRBJ1-4, the V gene TRBV6-6; D gene uncertain. The CDR3 contains 13 residues. Germline V lookup: CDR1 MNHNY, CDR2 SVGAGI (reference sequence). Trimming took off 5 bases at V and 8 bases at J, with 12 bases between the two ends. The CDR3 loop reads CASSLKTVEKLFF. CDR3 DNA: TGTGCCAGCAGTCTAAAGACTGTCGAAAAACTGTTTTTT.

This clone came up a few times. The chain employs TRBV7-9 and TRBJ2-7, with D hard to call. V lost 1 base, J lost 5 bases, and 3 bases lay in between. Per the germline V gene, CDR1 is SEHNR and CDR2 is FQNEAQ (reference sequence). This CDR3 is 11 amino acids long. CDR3 region: CASSLGNEQYF. CDR3 DNA sequence: TGTGCCAGCAGCTTAGGTAACGAGCAGTACTTC.